The 19 T cell receptor beta chains in this list originate from one sample, sequenced in a study of blood T cells in healthy people across ages. Sample-barcoded 5' priming and a J-beta primer mix drove a second PCR of roughly 6 to 12 cycles. TCRdb passed the 5' RACE reads through MiXCR, listing each CDR3 protein once. The sample consists of 700,000 to 950,000 distinct CDR3 sequences, around 40% of them appearing once. Source material: blood. All receptors come from a woman aged 60-70 years in good health.

This clonotype was detected once. The V gene is TRBV20-1, the J gene TRBJ2-7, with 7 bases identical to TRBD2. This CDR3 is built from 15 residues. Germline V lookup: CDR1 DFQATT, CDR2 SNEGSKA (reference sequence). The V and J ends lost 7 bases and 0 bases, in that order; junction bases with no gene match: 12. The CDR3 DNA follows: TGCAGTGTTCAGAGATTGGCTAGCGGCTCCTACGAGCAGTACTTC. Protein: CSVQRLASGSYEQYF.

This clonotype was counted only a few times. The chain employs TRBV27 and TRBJ2-2, with 12 bases fitting TRBD1. This CDR3 contains 16 residues. Germline CDR1 is MNHEY and CDR2 is SMNVEV (reference sequence). V was clipped by 4 bases and J by 7 bases; unmatched bases: 7. The CDR3 nucleotides are TGTGCCAGCAGTTCCGCGGGACAGGGGGCGAGCGGGGAGCTGTTTTTT. Its translation: CASSSAGQGASGELFF.

Comment on this clonotype: With a much larger clone just one base away, this may be a read error. This CDR3 is CTIRGGWDTEAFF. In DNA, the CDR3 is TGTACCATCCGGGGGGGCTGGGACACTGAAGCTTTCTTT. J is TRBJ1-1 and V is TRBV10-3, with D maybe TRBD1 (6 bases). Germline assignment: CDR1 ENHRY and CDR2 SYGVKD. The CDR3 runs 13 residues.

This chain joins TRBV4-1 and TRBJ1-1, with 10 nucleotides matching TRBD1. Germline V gene lookup returns CDR1 MGHRA and CDR2 YSYEKL. This CDR3 comprises 19 residues. The V segment lost 0 bases and the J segment 4 bases; nucleotides outside the gene matches: 14. For the CDR3, the DNA is TGCGCCAGCAGCCAAGATGGGACAGGGGTCAGAGCCGGGGCCACTGAAGCTTTCTTT. Translating it yields CASSQDGTGVRAGATEAFF.

This clonotype has at least ten counts. Just one base apart from a much larger clone, this may be a read error. The J gene is TRBJ2-1, the V gene TRBV29-1; D is perhaps TRBD1 (5 bases). The J call may be incorrect, as the DNA end agrees better with TRBJ2-7. CDR1 and CDR2 (germline): SQVTM, ANQGSEA. This CDR3 comprises 14 residues. DNA of the CDR3: TGCAGCGCCGGCCTTTTTTCAGGGTACAATGAGCAGTACTTC. It is translated as CSAGLFSGYNEQYF.

The gene calls are TRBV7-3 and TRBJ2-7; 9 nucleotides line up with TRBD2. V lost 4 bases and J lost 4; bases outside the gene matches: 8. Germline V CDR1 and CDR2: SGHTA, FQGTGA. The CDR3 covers 15 residues. The CDR3 region has the DNA TGTGCCAGCAGCTCCGGTAGCGGGGGATTTTACGAGCAGTACTTC. It encodes CASSSGSGGFYEQYF.

A few counts support this clonotype. The chain employs TRBV6-2 or TRBV6-3 and TRBJ2-5; D may be TRBD2 (6 bases). Germline CDR1 and CDR2: MNHEY and SVGEGT. The CDR3 loop spans 16 amino acids. Trimming shortened V by 5 bases and J by 0 bases, and 16 bases separated the two germline ends. CDR3 sequence (DNA): TGTGCCAGCAGTGGGGGTAGCGGAGTGGACCAAGAGACCCAGTACTTC. Protein sequence: CASSGGSGVDQETQYF.

A few counts support this clonotype. V is TRBV11-2 and J is TRBJ2-7, with D tentatively TRBD2 (5 bases). Germline assignment: CDR1 SGHAT and CDR2 FQNNGV. The CDR3 sequence is 14 residues long. Between the trimmed V and J ends, which lost 5 bases and 4 bases, there was a span of 15 bases. The CDR3 spells CASSELLEGYEQYF. In DNA form, the CDR3 reads TGTGCCAGCAGCGAGCTCTTAGAGGGTTACGAGCAGTACTTC.

The rearrangement uses TRBV20-1 and TRBJ2-3; D is possibly TRBD2 (6 bases). With 0 bases removed from V and 3 bases from J, the gap between germline ends came to 13 bases. The germline V gene encodes CDR1 DFQATT and CDR2 SNEGSKA (reference sequence). The CDR3 extends over 15 amino acids. As DNA, the CDR3 is TGCAGTGCTAGAGATTCGGCAGGGAGGACAGATACGCAGTATTTT. Amino acids: CSARDSAGRTDTQYF.

CDR3 sequence reads: CASSQGASPRQFF. The CDR3, as DNA: TGTGCCAGCAGCCAGGGGGCTAGCCCTAGGCAGTTCTTC. The chain recombines TRBV4-2 with TRBJ2-1, with a weak D call TRBD1 (6 bases). Germline lookup yields CDR1 LGHNA and CDR2 YNFKEQ. This CDR3 has 13 amino acids. V lost 3 bases to trimming and J lost 12 bases, with 15 bases between them.

About this clonotype: A junction boundary mismatches the germline segment, possibly from a read error. The chain has TRBV28 and TRBJ2-4; 13 bases align to TRBD2. The DNA end lines up better with TRBJ2-7; the J call may be wrong. From germline, CDR1 is MDHEN and CDR2 SYDVKM. The CDR3 is made up of 15 amino acids. The CDR3 reads CAGSPTSGRAYEQYF. The DNA of the CDR3 is TGTGCCGGCAGCCCAACTAGCGGGAGGGCCTACGAGCAGTACTTC.

On this clonotype itself: A much larger clone sits a single nucleotide away, making a read error possible. CDR3 loop: CAISPPGLAGGQQYF. CDR3 in DNA: TGTGCCATCAGTCCTCCGGGACTAGCGGGGGGGCAGCAGTACTTC. V gene TRBV10-3 combines with J gene TRBJ2-5; TRBD2 aligns across 16 bases. CDR1 ENHRY and CDR2 SYGVKD come from the germline V gene. V lost 5 bases to trimming and J lost 11 bases; unmatched junction nucleotides: 8. The CDR3 runs 15 residues.

The V and J genes are TRBV6-2 or TRBV6-3 and TRBJ2-7; D remains ambiguous. Trimming shortened V by 2 bases and J by 4 bases, and 15 bases separated the two germline ends. CDR3 length equals 15 residues. CDR1 and CDR2 (germline): MNHEY, SVGEGT. The CDR3 spells CASSYLPKPQYEQYF. The CDR3 nucleotides are TGTGCCAGCAGTTACCTGCCAAAGCCCCAGTACGAGCAGTACTTC.

The chain links TRBV4-2 to TRBJ2-3, with 7 bases fitting TRBD2. The V gene end was trimmed by 0 bases and the J gene end by 2 bases; junction bases not matched to a gene: 17. The CDR3 totals 20 residues. Germline assignment: CDR1 LGHNA and CDR2 YNFKEQ. CDR3 amino acids: CASSQDYPSGVRRATDTQYF. The CDR3 DNA follows: TGTGCCAGCAGCCAAGACTATCCTAGCGGAGTTCGAAGGGCCACAGATACGCAGTATTTT.

The gene calls are TRBV3-1 and TRBJ1-4; D remains unclear. Germline CDR1 LGHDT, CDR2 YNNKEL (reference sequence). The germline V and J ends were trimmed by 0 bases and 4 bases, with 12 bases remaining between them. This CDR3 is 16 amino acids long. CDR3 in amino acids: CASSQDPKGDNEKLFF. In DNA, the CDR3 is TGTGCCAGCAGCCAAGACCCTAAGGGAGATAATGAAAAACTGTTTTTT.

The chain couples TRBV29-1 to TRBJ2-4, with a tentative D call TRBD1 (7 bases). The CDR3 covers 12 residues. Germline V CDR1 and CDR2: SQVTM, ANQGSEA. Trimming left V 6 bases short and J 7 bases short, with 13 bases between. CDR3: CSVQGGGNIQYF. In nucleotides, the CDR3 is TGCAGCGTCCAGGGGGGCGGTAACATTCAGTACTTC.

V usage is TRBV4-3 and J usage is TRBJ2-1; weak D call: TRBD2 (5 bases). Germline CDR1 and CDR2: LGHNA and YSLEER. Trimming shortened V by 0 bases and J by 4 bases, and 13 bases separated the two germline ends. This CDR3 contains 16 residues. As DNA, the CDR3 is TGCGCCAGCAGCCAAGATGGGCTCCGGGGTTACAATGAGCAGTTCTTC. Translation: CASSQDGLRGYNEQFF.

This clonotype was observed a few times. The chain recombines TRBV11-2 with TRBJ2-3; maybe TRBD1 (6 bases). The CDR3 extends over 15 amino acids. Germline V gene lookup returns CDR1 SGHAT and CDR2 FQNNGV. The germline V and J ends were trimmed by 5 bases and 0 bases, with 12 bases remaining between them. The CDR3 nucleotides are TGTGCCAGCAGCGCGGCAGGGGAAAGCACAGATACGCAGTATTTT. Protein product: CASSAAGESTDTQYF.

This clonotype was seen a few times. V is TRBV7-9 and J is TRBJ2-3, with TRBD1 identical over 8 bases. In germline, CDR1 is SEHNR, CDR2 FQNEAQ (reference sequence). This CDR3 spans 15 amino acids. V lost 4 bases, J lost 0 bases, and 3 bases stayed unmatched. This CDR3 is CASSWDRKSTDTQYF. DNA of the CDR3: TGTGCCAGCAGCTGGGACAGGAAAAGCACAGATACGCAGTATTTT. Combining the CDR3 with reference TRBV7-9 and TRBJ2-3 gives the whole variable domain DTGVSQNPRHKITKRGQNVTFRCDPISEHNRLYWYRQTLGQGPEFLTYFQNEAQLEKSRLLSDRFSAERPKGSFSTLEIQRTEQGDSAMYLCASSWDRKSTDTQYFGPGTRLTVL.